These 31 T cell receptor beta chains were all obtained from the same sample, sequenced in a study of blood T cell repertoires in COVID-19 (dated by TCRdb to about 2020). The method was the immunoSEQ multiplex PCR assay. This is the immuneACCESS table as TCRdb keeps it, with only in-frame sequences that have V and J called. A part of the clones is gone; compared with another copy, unresolved V genes explain less than half, and the rest is unexplained. The sample table shows 270,000 or so clones, and 85% to 90% are seen once. The top ten constitute roughly 13% of the sample. Material for sequencing was peripheral blood. The receptors here all came from a human donor in a cohort sampled during active COVID-19.

The chain has TRBV28 and TRBJ2-1, with 7 nucleotides matching TRBD2. The ends lost 5 bases at V and 6 bases at J; junction bases unmatched: 7. CDR3 length: 14 residues. Germline values: CDR1 MDHEN, CDR2 SYDVKM. CDR3: CASSARTSLNEQFF. The CDR3 nucleotides read TGTGCCAGCAGTGCTCGGACTAGTCTCAATGAGCAGTTCTTC.

This chain connects TRBV28 to TRBJ1-4, with unresolved D. The CDR3 has 15 amino acids. Germline-derived CDR1 and CDR2 are MDHEN and SYDVKM. V was cut by 6 bases and J by 0 bases, with 11 bases left in between. DNA for the CDR3: TGTGCCAGCAGGCCCGGAGGAGCAACTAATGAAAAACTGTTTTTT. It yields the protein CASRPGGATNEKLFF.

Only one count was recorded for this clone. The rearrangement links TRBV5-4 to TRBJ2-2; maybe TRBD2 (7 bases). Germline CDR1 reads SGHNT; CDR2 reads YYREEE (reference sequence). CDR3 length: 15 residues. Trimming shortened V by 4 bases and J by 3 bases, and 13 bases separated the two germline ends. In nucleotides, the CDR3 is TGTGCCAGCAGCCCCCGGGGGGCGTACACCGGGGAGCTGTTTTTT. Translation: CASSPRGAYTGELFF. Using reference TRBV5-4 and TRBJ2-2 for the parts outside the CDR3, the full variable domain is ETGVTQSPTHLIKTRGQQVTLRCSSQSGHNTVSWYQQALGQGPQFIFQYYREEENGRGNFPPRFSGLQFPNYSSELNVNALELDDSALYLCASSPRGAYTGELFFGEGSRLTVL.

Points on this clone: The junction shows a germline mismatch at one end, possibly a read error. The chain joins TRBV5-4 to TRBJ1-1, with D unclear. This CDR3 has 13 residues. Germline CDR1 and CDR2: SGHNT and YYREEE (reference sequence). In DNA, the CDR3 is TGTGCGAGCAGTCGGGAAACAAACACTGAAGCTTTCTTT. This encodes CASSRETNTEAFF.

This sequence joins TRBV7-9 and TRBJ2-3; 7 bases line up with TRBD2. Germline V CDR1 and CDR2: SEHNR, FQNEAQ (reference sequence). CDR3 length equals 14 residues. With V trimmed by 5 bases and J by 2 bases, 4 bases remained unmatched. CDR3 nucleotides: TGTGCCAGCAGCATTCGGGACTACACAGATACGCAGTATTTT. This sequence encodes CASSIRDYTDTQYF.

The chain recombines TRBV19 with TRBJ2-7, with D perhaps matching TRBD2 (7 bases). V lost 10 bases and J lost 6, with 19 bases in between. The CDR3 runs to 13 residues. The V gene's germline CDR1 is LNHDA and CDR2 SQIVND (reference sequence). CDR3 coding DNA: TGTGCCACTCGTAGGGGGGGGTCGGGCGAGCAGTACTTC. It specifies CATRRGGSGEQYF. The complete variable domain, with remaining parts taken from reference TRBV19 and TRBJ2-7, reads DGGITQSPKYLFRKEGQNVTLSCEQNLNHDAMYWYRQDPGQGLRLIYYSQIVNDFQKGDIAEGYSVSREKKESFPLTVTSAQKNPTAFYLCATRRGGSGEQYFGPGTRLTVT.

The rearrangement uses TRBV28 and TRBJ2-7, with D possibly TRBD2 on 5 matching bases. The CDR3 sequence is 13 residues long. CDR1 and CDR2 from the germline V gene are MDHEN and SYDVKM. V was trimmed by 8 bases and J by 6 bases, leaving 17 bases between them. CDR3 protein: CASLEGRTFEQYF. The CDR3 DNA reads TGTGCCAGCCTCGAGGGCCGAACCTTCGAGCAGTACTTC.

This clone was seen a handful of times. The V gene is TRBV4-3, the J gene TRBJ2-1, with a tentative D call TRBD2 (6 bases). Germline CDR1 LGHNA, CDR2 YSLEER. This CDR3 contains 16 residues. Trimming shortened V by 0 bases and J by 4 bases, and 13 bases separated the two germline ends. CDR3: CASSQDPEGRYNEQFF. The CDR3 DNA is TGCGCCAGCAGCCAAGATCCGGAGGGCCGATACAATGAGCAGTTCTTC.

The J gene is TRBJ1-3, the V gene TRBV10-3, with D tentatively TRBD1 (6 bases). CDR3 length equals 15 residues. V lost 6 bases and J lost 0, with 12 bases in between. Germline V gene data show CDR1 as ENHRY and CDR2 as SYGVKD. The CDR3, as DNA: TGTGCCATCAGGGGAGGGGGGAACTCTGGAAACACCATATATTTT. This codes for CAIRGGGNSGNTIYF.

The rearrangement joins TRBV6-2 or TRBV6-3 to TRBJ2-3, with D perhaps matching TRBD1 (5 bases). Trimming shortened V by 5 bases and J by 1 base, and 7 bases separated the two germline ends. The CDR3 is 13 residues long. Germline assignment: CDR1 MNHEY and CDR2 SVGEGT. CDR3 nucleotide sequence: TGTGCCAGCAGTCCACAGGGCACAGATACGCAGTATTTT. It yields the protein CASSPQGTDTQYF.

V is TRBV3-1 (or the pseudogene TRBV3-2) and J is TRBJ2-2, with 12 bases matching TRBD2. The germline CDR1 and CDR2 sequences are LGHDT and YNNKEL (reference sequence). With V trimmed by 2 bases and J by 1 base, 5 bases remained unmatched. This CDR3 is built from 18 residues. Here the CDR3 reads CASSQLAGGSGNTGELFF. CDR3 DNA sequence: TGTGCCAGCAGCCAACTAGCGGGAGGGAGTGGGAACACCGGGGAGCTGTTTTTT.

The count of this clone is one. The chain is built from TRBV18 and TRBJ1-5; the D is unclear. The V and J ends lost 3 bases and 2 bases respectively, with 8 bases between them. Germline values: CDR1 KGHSH, CDR2 LQKENI. This CDR3 spans 14 amino acids. CDR3: CASSPDTGNQPQHF. The CDR3 nucleotides are TGTGCCAGCTCACCGGATACAGGCAATCAGCCCCAGCATTTT.

This clone was counted once. The gene calls are TRBV19 and TRBJ2-2, with D perhaps TRBD1 (6 bases). With 8 bases removed from V and 4 bases from J, the gap between germline ends came to 14 bases. The CDR3 totals 14 residues. CDR1 LNHDA and CDR2 SQIVND come from the germline V gene (reference sequence). This CDR3 is CASSVQGSTGELFF. The CDR3, as DNA: TGTGCCAGTTCAGTACAGGGTAGCACCGGGGAGCTGTTTTTT. Full variable domain (missing parts from reference TRBV19 and TRBJ2-2): DGGITQSPKYLFRKEGQNVTLSCEQNLNHDAMYWYRQDPGQGLRLIYYSQIVNDFQKGDIAEGYSVSREKKESFPLTVTSAQKNPTAFYLCASSVQGSTGELFFGEGSRLTVL.

This rearrangement joins TRBV15 to TRBJ1-4; D is undetermined. The CDR3 sequence is 14 residues long. V dropped 0 bases and J dropped 4 bases, with 6 bases sitting between them. In germline, CDR1 is LNHNV, CDR2 YYDKDF (reference sequence). CDR3 amino acids: CATSRDIGNEKLFF. The CDR3, as DNA: TGTGCCACCAGCAGAGATATCGGTAATGAAAAACTGTTTTTT.

The gene calls are TRBV6-6 and TRBJ2-5; 9 bases map to TRBD2. CDR1 and CDR2 (germline): MNHNY, SVGAGI (reference sequence). CDR3 length equals 16 residues. The J segment lost 4 bases and the V segment lost 2 bases, leaving 8 bases of the junction unmatched. DNA for the CDR3: TGTGCCAGCAGTTACCCGGCGGGGGGGCCCTTAGAGACCCAGTACTTC. Its protein product is CASSYPAGGPLETQYF.

The rearrangement uses TRBV18 and TRBJ1-2; D unresolved. From germline, CDR1 is KGHSH and CDR2 LQKENI. The CDR3 is 15 amino acids. V shed 3 bases and J shed 8 bases, with 19 bases lying between them. CDR3 loop: CASSPDRSSRIGYTF. The CDR3 nucleotides read TGTGCCAGCTCACCCGACCGGAGTTCCCGCATCGGCTACACCTTC.

The CDR3 is CASGLSGQNEQFF. CDR3 sequence (DNA): TGTGCTAGTGGTCTCTCAGGGCAGAATGAGCAGTTCTTC. This sequence joins TRBV12-5 and TRBJ2-1; D is perhaps TRBD1 (5 bases). Germline CDR1 and CDR2: LGHNT and FRNRAP. The length of the CDR3 is 13 residues. V lost 5 bases to trimming and J lost 7 bases, with 12 bases between them. The entire variable domain, with the rest obtained from reference TRBV12-5 and TRBJ2-1, is as follows: DARVTQTPRHKVTEMGQEVTMRCQPILGHNTVFWYRQTMMQGLELLAYFRNRAPLDDSGMPKDRFSAEMPDATLATLKIQPSEPRDSAVYFCASGLSGQNEQFFGPGTRLTVL.

The V and J genes are TRBV6-5 and TRBJ2-3, with 9 bases fitting TRBD2. Germline values: CDR1 MNHEY, CDR2 SVGAGI. CDR3 length equals 15 residues. The junction had 6 bases not matched to a gene; V was cut back by 8 bases and J by 0 bases. CDR3 protein: CASLRTSESTDTQYF. CDR3 nucleotides: TGTGCCAGCCTAAGGACTAGCGAGAGCACAGATACGCAGTATTTT.

V usage is TRBV5-4 and J usage is TRBJ2-7; maybe TRBD2 (6 bases). Germline lookup yields CDR1 SGHNT and CDR2 YYREEE (reference sequence). V lost 0 bases to trimming and J lost 3 bases, with 7 bases between them. This CDR3 region has 13 residues. The CDR3 DNA sequence: TGTGCCAGCAGCTTGGACGGGGGCTACGAGCAGTACTTC. It is translated as CASSLDGGYEQYF.

This chain connects TRBV3-1 (or the pseudogene TRBV3-2) to TRBJ1-2; 11 nucleotides line up with TRBD1. Germline V gene data show CDR1 as LGHDT and CDR2 as YNNKEL (reference sequence). The V and J ends lost 5 bases and 4 bases, in that order; junction bases with no gene match: 6. The CDR3 spans 15 residues. DNA of the CDR3: TGTGCCAGCAGCGCTCGGACAGGGGGCGCCTATGGCTACACCTTC. This translates into CASSARTGGAYGYTF.

The rearrangement uses TRBV24-1 and TRBJ2-3; 8 nucleotides align to TRBD2. This CDR3 is built from 14 residues. Germline-derived CDR1 and CDR2 are KGHDR and SFDVKD. V lost 7 bases to trimming and J lost 2 bases; unmatched junction nucleotides: 4. CDR3: CATRNSGNTDTQYF. The CDR3 DNA follows: TGTGCCACCAGGAATAGCGGGAACACAGATACGCAGTATTTT.

The V gene is TRBV30, the J gene TRBJ2-7, with D tentatively TRBD1 (7 bases). The CDR3 is 15 amino acids. The V gene's germline CDR1 is GTSNPN and CDR2 SVGIG (reference sequence). V lost 0 bases and J 2 bases, leaving 14 bases between the germline ends. The CDR3 bases are TGTGCCTGGAGTGTAGAGGGGGCTAGCGCCTACGAGCAGTACTTC. Translating it yields CAWSVEGASAYEQYF.

This chain connects TRBV6-5 to TRBJ2-7; 11 positions match TRBD2. This CDR3 has 15 amino acids. V shed 5 bases and J 3 bases; nucleotides not matched to a gene: 6. CDR1 and CDR2 (germline): MNHEY, SVGAGI. The CDR3 region is CASSTPGLADYEQYF. CDR3 coding DNA: TGTGCCAGCAGTACCCCGGGACTAGCGGACTACGAGCAGTACTTC.

The chain combines TRBV9 with TRBJ1-6; D is undetermined. The CDR3 contains 13 residues. Germline assignment: CDR1 SGDLS and CDR2 YYNGEE. Trimming left V 3 bases short and J 10 bases short, with 11 bases between. The CDR3 protein is CASSASLESPLHF. The CDR3 nucleotides are TGTGCCAGCAGCGCGAGTCTGGAGTCACCCCTCCACTTT.

The genes are TRBV7-9 and TRBJ1-1; tentatively, D is TRBD1 (5 bases). Trimming cost V 4 bases and J 1 base, with 10 bases left between them. This CDR3 is built from 14 residues. CDR1 and CDR2 (germline): SEHNR, FQNEAQ (reference sequence). This CDR3 is CASSSHTGNTEAFF. Written as DNA, the CDR3 is TGTGCCAGCAGCTCCCATACAGGGAACACTGAAGCTTTCTTT.

The chain employs TRBV2 and TRBJ2-1, with 9 bases that match TRBD2. Germline V CDR1 and CDR2: SNHLY, FYNNEI. CDR3 size: 14 residues. Losses at the gene ends were 6 bases for V and 4 bases for J; bases not matched to a gene: 4. The CDR3 bases are TGTGCCAGCAGGGGGACTAGCAGATACAATGAGCAGTTCTTC. Its protein is CASRGTSRYNEQFF.

The chain is built from TRBV15 and TRBJ1-2; 12 bases are shared with TRBD1. The CDR3 spans 18 residues. Trimming cost V 8 bases and J 2 bases; bases outside gene matches: 15. The germline CDR1 and CDR2 sequences are LNHNV and YYDKDF (reference sequence). The CDR3 here is CATLQTRDRGPLNYGYTF. CDR3 coding DNA: TGTGCCACCCTCCAAACCCGGGACAGGGGGCCCCTCAACTATGGCTACACCTTC.

This chain connects TRBV29-1 to TRBJ1-4, with 10 nucleotides matching TRBD1. The V gene end was trimmed by 6 bases and the J gene end by 7 bases; junction bases not matched to a gene: 5. Germline V lookup: CDR1 SQVTM, CDR2 ANQGSEA. The CDR3 is 13 residues long. CDR3 coding DNA: TGCAGCGTCCTCCGGGACAGGGGTGAAAAACTGTTTTTT. As protein: CSVLRDRGEKLFF.

The V call is TRBV5-1, the J call TRBJ2-7; 9 bases fit TRBD1. The J segment lost 4 bases and the V segment lost 4 bases, leaving 9 bases of the junction unmatched. Germline V lookup: CDR1 SGHRS, CDR2 YFSETQ. CDR3 length equals 15 residues. In nucleotides, the CDR3 is TGCGCCAGCAGCCCGACAGGGGGTCTTGCTTACGAGCAGTACTTC. It yields the protein CASSPTGGLAYEQYF. Variable domain in full (rest from reference TRBV5-1 and TRBJ2-7): KAGVTQTPRYLIKTRGQQVTLSCSPISGHRSVSWYQQTPGQGLQFLFEYFSETQRNKGNFPGRFSGRQFSNSRSEMNVSTLELGDSALYLCASSPTGGLAYEQYFGPGTRLTVT.

The CDR3 here is CASTSRASFGTEAFF. In DNA form, the CDR3 reads TGTGCCAGCACATCCAGGGCGAGTTTCGGAACTGAAGCTTTCTTT. The V call is TRBV28, the J call TRBJ1-1, with a possible D match to TRBD1 (5 bases). Per the germline V gene, CDR1 is MDHEN and CDR2 is SYDVKM. V lost 7 bases and J lost 5, with 20 bases in between. This CDR3 contains 15 residues.

The chain uses TRBV6-5 and TRBJ2-2; maybe TRBD2 (7 bases). V was shortened by 8 bases and J by 3 bases, with 16 bases between the two germline ends. In germline, CDR1 is MNHEY, CDR2 SVGAGI. The CDR3 has 15 residues. CDR3 nucleotide sequence: TGTGCCAGCTCCCCGCGGGGGCACGACACCGGGGAGCTGTTTTTT. This translates into CASSPRGHDTGELFF.